Shown below are 3 T cell receptor beta chains from a single sample sequenced in a study of T cell responses to AZD1222 COVID-19 vaccine. The protocol was immunoSEQ multiplex PCR, while the TCRdb copy is restricted to in-frame clones and leaves out a portion. The sample lists about 80,000 clones; approximately 85% were seen once. This specimen was peripheral blood, taken 28 days after the second AZD1222 dose. The receptors were sampled from an adult who received the AZD1222 COVID-19 vaccine.

This chain uses TRBV19 with TRBJ2-1; 12 bases are shared with TRBD1. CDR1 is LNHDA and CDR2 is SQIVND in the germline V gene (reference sequence). Unmatched junction bases numbered 3, after V lost 9 bases and J lost 6 bases. The CDR3 contains 13 residues. The DNA of the CDR3 is TGTGCCAGCCCGGGACAGGGGGCCAATGAGCAGTTCTTC. The encoded protein is CASPGQGANEQFF.

This chain joins TRBV11-2 and TRBJ2-7; D is unclear. This CDR3 is 12 amino acids long. Trimming took 2 bases from V and 1 from J, leaving 3 bases between them. The germline gives CDR1 SGHAT, CDR2 FQNNGV. The CDR3 sequence: CASSLFSYEQYF. The CDR3 DNA reads as TGTGCCAGCAGCTTATTTTCCTACGAGCAGTACTTC.

This rearrangement joins TRBV10-3 to TRBJ2-5; 11 nucleotides line up with TRBD2. The CDR3 is 16 residues long. V gave up 8 bases and J gave up 2 bases; unmatched junction bases: 10. Germline lookup yields CDR1 ENHRY and CDR2 SYGVKD. CDR3 residues: CAIGGSGGGSQETQYF. CDR3 DNA: TGTGCCATCGGGGGTAGCGGGGGGGGCTCTCAAGAGACCCAGTACTTC.